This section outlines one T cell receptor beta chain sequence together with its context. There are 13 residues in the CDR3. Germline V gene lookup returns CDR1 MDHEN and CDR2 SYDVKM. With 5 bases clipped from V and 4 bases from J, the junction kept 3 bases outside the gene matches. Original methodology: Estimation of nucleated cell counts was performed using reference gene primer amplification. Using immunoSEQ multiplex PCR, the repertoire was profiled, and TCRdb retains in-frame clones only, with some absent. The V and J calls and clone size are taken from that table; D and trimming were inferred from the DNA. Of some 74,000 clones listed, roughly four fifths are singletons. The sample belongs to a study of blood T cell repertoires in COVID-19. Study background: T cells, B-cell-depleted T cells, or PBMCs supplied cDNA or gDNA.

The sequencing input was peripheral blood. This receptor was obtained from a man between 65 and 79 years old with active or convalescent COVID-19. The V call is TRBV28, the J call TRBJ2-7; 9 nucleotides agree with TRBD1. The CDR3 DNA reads TGTGCCAGCAGTGGGACAGGGAAGTACGAGCAGTACTTC. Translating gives CASSGTGKYEQYF.